The source of this T cell receptor beta chain is a study of cytomegalovirus exposure and HLA in healthy donors (dated by TCRdb to the late 2010s). Looking at the study overall: According to an earlier analysis of 587 of the donors, 150 million to 200 million T cells yielded 117 million unique TCR beta sequences and more than 250 Gb of sequence data. An early release covering about 600 HLA-typed donors comprised 250 to 350 gigabases of sequencing data and about 90 million unique TCR sequences. The genetic ancestry cluster associated with self-reported Caucasian donors included 70% to 85% of the roughly 380 genotyped donors. The study was designed to test whether signatures of past pathogen exposure could be identified by cataloging public T cell receptors. Using immunosequencing, the study profiled T cell repertoires from roughly 650 subjects and related those repertoires to cytomegalovirus serostatus. A separate validation cohort of roughly 110 different subjects was used in addition to the 666-subject first cohort. The study combined high-throughput TCR immunosequencing, statistical association of individual TCRs with disease status, and machine learning to predict cytomegalovirus infection status. To study patterns of TCR occurrence, a later analysis re-analyzed previously published TCR beta repertoires from 666 donors and added high-resolution HLA genotyping. Rather than drawing on any new phenotypic data, the later analysis identified candidate immune exposures from TCR beta sequences and the way those sequences occurred across donors. An earlier analysis of 450 to 750 of the donors used high-throughput TCR beta sequencing to judge whether each TCR beta V gene segment behaved as functional or pseudogenic. Donor age, sex, ethnicity and CMV serostatus were compiled together with the repertoire data. A later genetic analysis took genome-wide SNP genotypes for about three fifths of the roughly 700 donors and used that subset as a discovery cohort. All discovery cohort repertoires had been generated on a single sequencing platform. Both class I and class II loci were covered by HLA typing, at four-digit resolution. Typing coverage varied by locus: about 629-640 donors for A, B, C, DRB1 and DQB1; approximately 560 for DQA1; approximately 570 for DPA1; 450 to 480 for DPB1. About five DR-DQ haplotypes were treated as single units for association and clustering because of strong linkage in the cohort. Across some 400 genotyped donors of the cohort, an average of approximately 220,000 unique TCR beta nucleotide sequences per donor were sequenced, and about a sixth of those sequences were non-productive. Summary of the overall study and its limitations: A further reported finding was that TCR beta sequences accurately predicted the HLA-A and HLA-B alleles for most subjects in the first cohort. According to a later analysis, most CMV-associated TCR beta chains appeared to be HLA-restricted, and the HLA associations seemed to be driven largely by CMV exposure. In a later analysis, 15,000 to 20,000 TCR beta sequences were associated with specific HLA alleles at a false discovery rate of 0.05. According to a later analysis, parvovirus B19, influenza, CMV and Epstein-Barr virus appeared linked to several top co-occurrence clusters. Because HLA typing was missing for some donors at each locus, association tests included only the typed subset. According to the authors, the approach could potentially be generalized to other disease states and immunological phenotypes. Some IMGT-functional V segments, including TRBV6-2 and TRBV6-3, could not be distinguished by the 87-base-pair reads and were therefore excluded. In an earlier analysis of about 600 of the donors, most TCR beta V segments appeared in productive rearrangements about 87% or about 30% of the time, broadly matching IMGT annotations. Assigning TCR associations to individual alleles was difficult when HLA alleles, especially DR and DQ, strongly co-occurred. In a later genetic analysis, a missense DCLRE1C variant was associated with V-gene and J-gene trimming of TCR beta chains, and the association was replicated in an independent cohort. Presence/absence analyses assumed roughly uniform sequencing depth across donors, an assumption that may not hold. CMV serostatus was the only immune exposure information available for the cohort. Linkage disequilibrium might explain the correlated functional status among segregating V segments, but an unknown experimental factor could not be ruled out. In vitro tests confirmed that a few of the cytomegalovirus-associated TCR beta chains recognize cytomegalovirus antigens. Only TCR beta chains were sequenced in this cohort, and the absence of alpha or paired-chain data limited detectable features. In a later genetic analysis, fewer N-insertions in productive TCRs were reported among donors in an Asian-associated ancestry cluster than the approximately 710-donor mean. Compared with equally common non-associated chains, HLA-associated TCR beta chains in a later analysis were more clonally expanded and had lower generation probabilities. Because counts were too low, 15 to 20 rarely observed V segments, including chromosome 9 orphons, were excluded from the earlier analysis of roughly 580 of the donors. In both the original and validation cohorts, the classifier was reported to diagnose cytomegalovirus status with high specificity and sensitivity. The study listed 150 to 200 TCR beta chains as associated with cytomegalovirus. While some public TCRs were present in many individuals, most TCR sequences turned up only very rarely across donors. According to a later analysis, TCR association rates differed among HLA loci, with DRB1 alleles showing the most associated TCRs and HLA-C alleles showing the fewest. The sequencing pipeline was judged likely to have produced a cluster of highly shared sequence variants as a technical artifact.

The germline V gene encodes CDR1 MDHEN and CDR2 SYDVKM. V ends up 4 bases short and J 7 bases short, with an unmatched junction base count of 10. Spanning cysteine to phenylalanine, the CDR3 consists of 15 amino acids. CDR3 DNA is the only sequence kept; it has 45 bases, read in frame from the first base. The cohort consisted of 600 to 700 healthy bone marrow donors. Cohort members were all nominally healthy when sampled, although unrecorded immune exposures were likely present. The donor was CMV seronegative and was included in the group of several hundred seronegative cohort members. Each donor provided a peripheral blood sample, and peripheral blood mononuclear cells were used for TCR beta sequencing. Genomic DNA extraction from the blood cell samples was performed with the Qiagen DNeasy Blood Extraction Kit. A few counts support this clone. Its antigen is not yet known. Base qualities are missing; no much larger clone stands one base away.

Library preparation used the immunoSEQ multiplex PCR assay. For the multiplex PCR, a mixture combining 60 forward primers for TCR Vbeta segments and 13 reverse primers for TCR Jbeta segments was used. The CDR3 region of rearranged TCR beta genes was amplified from genomic DNA with a multiplex PCR assay. The amplified TCR beta libraries were sequenced on the Illumina HiSeq System as 87-base-pair reads. As for the authors' bioinformatics: Across the 670 or so repertoires, a later analysis counted tens of millions of unique TCR beta chains, roughly 11 million of which were shared by at least two donors. Raw reads were error-corrected and collapsed into unique sequences with a nearest-neighbor algorithm that merged closely related sequences to remove PCR and sequencing errors. Alignment of CDR3 sequences to IMGT reference sequences was used to assign V, D and J gene segments. For a sequence to be retained, a match of at least six nucleotides was required to both a V gene segment and a J gene segment. Rearrangements were classified as productive when the CDR3 lacked stop codons and remained in frame with V and J, and all other rearrangements were classified as non-productive. Following IMGT convention, CDR3 was defined as the stretch from the second conserved V-encoded cysteine to the conserved J-encoded phenylalanine. Sequences without an unambiguous match to a single V gene segment were excluded from the earlier analysis of over 500 of the donors. In an earlier analysis of some 590 of the donors, a V segment was called functional when productive rearrangements were above 56.7%, and segregating when the standard deviation between donors exceeded 5%. A statistical classification framework was built to diagnose cytomegalovirus status from the catalog of TCR beta chain sequences. A later analysis assigned V and J genes by comparing TCR nucleotide sequences with IMGT/GENE-DB human TR gene sequences. Using the TCRdist pipeline, a later analysis assigned CDR3 sequences along with most-parsimonious VDJ recombination scenarios. In a later analysis, every TCR beta chain was defined by the combination of its CDR3 amino acid sequence and its V-gene family, and reads without a unique V-gene family were dropped. As a way to deal with suspected cross-contamination and a sequencing artifact, a later analysis dropped hundreds of nucleotide sequences that were highly shared and had low generation probability. For each public chain, a later analysis derived a clonal expansion index from normalized ranks of inferred template counts within each repertoire. Generation probabilities in a later analysis came from a VDJ recombination model fitted to out-of-frame rearrangements, and those results were checked against IGoR. A later analysis scored TCR-TCR, TCR-HLA and TCR-CMV co-occurrence with hypergeometric tests, applying a repertoire-size bias correction to TCR pairs. A later analysis estimated false discovery rates by permuting HLA or CMV assignments 20 times. In a later analysis, co-occurring TCRs were grouped with DBSCAN, and TCRdist sequence similarity was added when clustering was performed within HLA-allele-positive subsets. Repertoires with fewer than 30,000 or more than 120,000 public chains, plus five repertoires with anomalous nucleotide sharing, were excluded from co-occurrence clustering. TCRdb retrieved this table from immuneACCESS and kept in-frame rearrangements only. Not all clones are present; in checked studies, unresolved V genes account for under half, and no reason is known for the remainder. For V, J and clone size, that table is used; D and trimming come from the DNA. The sample contains about 130,000 clones, around 10% of them found a single time. The ten largest clones represent approximately 1.9% of the sample.

The sample was PBMCs. This receptor was identified in a man in his fifties or sixties in good health and CMV-seronegative. The chain uses TRBV28 and TRBJ2-7; TRBD2 lines up with 10 middle nucleotides. The DNA sequence is as follows: TGTGCCAGCAGTTCCTCCGGGGGACTAGCGATTGAGCAGTACTTC. The encoded protein is CASSSSGGLAIEQYF.